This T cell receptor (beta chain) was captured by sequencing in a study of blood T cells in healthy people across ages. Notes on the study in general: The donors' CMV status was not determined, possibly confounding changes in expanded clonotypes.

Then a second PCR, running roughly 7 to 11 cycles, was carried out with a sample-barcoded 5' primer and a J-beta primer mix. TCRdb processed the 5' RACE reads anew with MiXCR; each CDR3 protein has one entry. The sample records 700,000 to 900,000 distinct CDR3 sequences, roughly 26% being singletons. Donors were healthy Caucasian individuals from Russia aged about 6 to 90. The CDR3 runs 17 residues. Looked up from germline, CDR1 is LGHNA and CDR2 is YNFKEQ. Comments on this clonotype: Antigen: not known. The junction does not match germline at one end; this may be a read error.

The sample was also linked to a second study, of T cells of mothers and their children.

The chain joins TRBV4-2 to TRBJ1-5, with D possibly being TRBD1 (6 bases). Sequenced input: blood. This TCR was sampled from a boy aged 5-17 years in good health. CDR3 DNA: TGTGCCAGCAGCCAAGTTGGAAGGGGGGGCGACAATCCGCCCCAGCATTTT. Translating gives CASSQVGRGGDNPPQHF.